A single sample is the source of the 5 T cell receptor beta chains below, sequenced in a study of regulatory T cells in long-lasting Graves disease. Assembly of TCR beta libraries relied on iRepertoire HTBI primers together with Arm-PCR of CDR3 regions. Each CDR3 protein is one row after TCRdb ran MiXCR on the multiplex PCR reads. The repertoire holds some 430,000 distinct CDR3 sequences, with approximately 21% as singletons. Time point denoted: persistent/refractory GD, antithyroid drugs over 5 years with positive TRAb. RNA from PBMCs was the source of the TCR library. The sample was peripheral blood mononuclear cells (PBMCs), taken when the disease was refractory, from a patient treated with antithyroid drugs. The receptors come from a female donor with Graves disease.

This clonotype was detected many times. The V gene is TRBV28, the J gene TRBJ2-7, with 8 bases aligning to TRBD2. J lost 7 bases, V lost 5 bases, and 13 bases had no gene match. Germline V gives CDR1 MDHEN, CDR2 SYDVKM. The CDR3 has 15 residues. The CDR3 bases are TGTGCCAGCAGTCGCCTGACGGGGGGGCCGGGGGAGCAGTACTTC. It specifies CASSRLTGGPGEQYF.

The sample holds many counts of this clonotype. This chain links TRBV11-2 with TRBJ2-5, with D perhaps being TRBD1 or TRBD2 (6 bases each). Trimming removed 0 bases at V and 4 bases at J, with 12 bases between. Germline V gives CDR1 SGHAT, CDR2 FQNNGV. The CDR3 consists of 15 residues. The chain's CDR3 is CASSLESGAGETQYF. In DNA, the CDR3 is TGTGCCAGCAGCTTAGAATCGGGGGCCGGAGAGACCCAGTACTTC.

This clonotype was counted many times. This chain links TRBV27 with TRBJ2-5; TRBD2 agrees at 13 bases. The CDR3 sequence is 17 residues long. V gave up 3 bases and J gave up 1 base; unmatched junction bases: 5. CDR1 and CDR2 from the germline V gene are MNHEY and SMNVEV (reference sequence). CDR3 protein: CASSFGGTSGTQETQYF. Here the CDR3 DNA reads TGTGCCAGCAGTTTCGGAGGGACTAGCGGGACCCAAGAGACCCAGTACTTC.

The sample holds many counts of this clonotype. V and J are TRBV15 and TRBJ1-5; D call uncertain. The germline V gene encodes CDR1 LNHNV and CDR2 YYDKDF (reference sequence). CDR3 size: 14 residues. The V gene lost 4 bases and the J gene lost 9 bases, with 16 bases spanning the gap. CDR3 coding DNA: TGTGCCACCAGCAACGATGGCTCCGGATGGCCCCAGCATTTT. Amino acids: CATSNDGSGWPQHF.

This clonotype was detected many times. The chain has TRBV12-3 or TRBV12-4 and TRBJ1-1; D may be TRBD1 (6 bases). This CDR3 is built from 14 residues. Trimming cost V 3 bases and J 4 bases, with 12 bases left between them. DNA for the CDR3: TGTGCCAGCAGTTTCGGGGGGGCAGGCACTGAAGCTTTCTTT. Its protein product is CASSFGGAGTEAFF.